The present T cell receptor (beta chain) was sequenced within a study of CD8 T cells in Susac syndrome. Study-level background: Active disease was present in roughly 6 of the sequenced Susac syndrome patients, and remission in fewer than 10.

The authors reverse transcribed roughly 0.5 to 1 ug RNA with random hexamers. The amplification used immunoSEQ multiplex PCR on TCR beta CDR3; it spanned 54 Vbeta and 13 Jbeta. From the immunoSEQ multiplex PCR reads, TCRdb called clonotypes with MiXCR, one entry per CDR3 protein. The sample has roughly 150,000 distinct CDR3 sequences; about 95% are singletons. With respect to this clonotype: Its antigen is undetermined.

The study, taken as a whole, reports: The CD4+ T cell repertoires, which came from Susac syndrome patients, showed no sign of clonal expansion.

Both CD4+ and CD8+ T cells were negatively isolated, and TEMRA cells underwent FACS enrichment. The CDR3 has 13 residues. V lost 3 bases, J lost 2 bases, and 10 bases lay in between. The germline V gene encodes CDR1 SQVTM and CDR2 ANQGSEA. This TCR was sampled from a human donor with Susac syndrome. This rearrangement joins TRBV29-1 to TRBJ1-1; perhaps TRBD1 as D (6 bases). Sequenced input: CD4+ T cells from PBMCs. DNA for the CDR3: TGCAGCGTTGATGGGGGCGGAAACACTGAAGCTTTCTTT. Translating it yields CSVDGGGNTEAFF. Full variable domain (rest looked up from reference TRBV29-1 and TRBJ1-1): SAVISQKPSRDICQRGTSLTIQCQVDSQVTMMFWYRQQPGQSLTLIATANQGSEATYESGFVIDKFPISRPNLTFSTLTVSNMSPEDSSIYLCSVDGGGNTEAFFGQGTRLTVV.